The 29 T cell receptor beta chains in this list originate from one sample, sequenced in a study of OX40 agonist ivuxolimab in advanced cancers. Profiling relied on immunoSEQ multiplex PCR, and the TCRdb table lists in-frame clones only, not all of them. Of over 35,000 clones listed, 80% to 90% are singletons. The source material was CD4+ or CD8+ T cells sorted from blood, sampled in a trial of the OX40 agonist ivuxolimab. The receptors shown here come from an adult with an advanced solid tumor such as melanoma, head and neck, liver or kidney cancer.

The CDR3 nucleotides read TGTGCCAGCAGTGAGATCGGTATTACAGATACGCAGTATTTT. As protein: CASSEIGITDTQYF. V usage is TRBV2 and J usage is TRBJ2-3; D is unresolved. Germline-derived CDR1 and CDR2 are SNHLY and FYNNEI. V shed 3 bases and J shed 3 bases, with 10 bases lying between them. This CDR3 is 14 amino acids long.

The chain uses TRBV21-1 and TRBJ1-2; the table's D gene call, TRBD1, was not cross checked with the DNA. TRBV21-1 is a pseudogene locus. The CDR3 loop spans 13 amino acids. The CDR3 region has the DNA TGTGCCAGCAGGGGGACAGGCTACTATGGCTACACCTTC. Its translation: CASRGTGYYGYTF.

The V call is TRBV28, the J call TRBJ1-5; 9 nucleotides agree with TRBD1. The germline V gene has CDR1 MDHEN and CDR2 SYDVKM. The CDR3 has 18 residues. V lost 5 bases and J lost 3; bases outside the gene matches: 14. CDR3 amino acids: CASSSRRDRERTNQPQHF. CDR3 DNA sequence: TGTGCCAGCAGTAGCCGTAGGGACAGGGAGAGGACCAATCAGCCCCAGCATTTT.

The gene calls are TRBV30 and TRBJ2-2; D call uncertain. This CDR3 region has 14 residues. From germline, CDR1 is GTSNPN and CDR2 SVGIG (reference sequence). Trimming removed 0 bases from V and 4 bases from J, with 9 bases in between. For the CDR3, the DNA is TGTGCCTGGAGTGTACAGTCAGGCACCGGGGAGCTGTTTTTT. Translation gives CAWSVQSGTGELFF.

The V call is TRBV28, the J call TRBJ1-2; D might be TRBD1 (5 bases). The CDR3 is 14 amino acids. In germline, CDR1 is MDHEN, CDR2 SYDVKM. Between the trimmed V and J ends, which lost 7 bases and 8 bases, there was a span of 20 bases. CDR3 sequence reads: CASKPGTEGLGYTF. CDR3 DNA: TGTGCCAGCAAGCCCGGGACGGAGGGTTTGGGCTACACCTTC.

This clone appeared a few times. The CDR3 loop is CAWSVGLSTNEKLFF. The CDR3 DNA reads as TGTGCCTGGAGTGTAGGTCTATCAACTAATGAAAAACTGTTTTTT. This sequence joins TRBV30 and TRBJ1-4; no definite D call. This CDR3 is 15 amino acids long. Germline CDR1 is GTSNPN and CDR2 is SVGIG (reference sequence). V lost 0 bases and J lost 0, with 8 bases in between.

This rearrangement joins TRBV6-1 to TRBJ2-7, with unresolved D. The CDR3 runs to 14 residues. Germline-derived CDR1 and CDR2 are MNHNS and SASEGT. Trimming took off 0 bases at V and 0 bases at J, with 6 bases between the two ends. DNA of the CDR3: TGTGCCAGCAGTGAAGCGGGCAGCTCCTACGAGCAGTACTTC. Its translation: CASSEAGSSYEQYF.

The J gene is TRBJ2-5, the V gene TRBV28, with 9 positions matching TRBD2. Per the germline V gene, CDR1 is MDHEN and CDR2 is SYDVKM. This CDR3 comprises 17 residues. J was trimmed by 5 bases and V by 2 bases; bases with no gene match: 12. CDR3 region: CASSLLIEAGGRETQYF. The CDR3 coding sequence is TGTGCCAGCAGTTTACTCATTGAAGCGGGAGGAAGGGAGACCCAGTACTTC.

This rearrangement joins TRBV11-2 to TRBJ2-7; D perhaps matches TRBD2 (6 bases). CDR3 length: 16 residues. The germline CDR1 and CDR2 sequences are SGHAT and FQNNGV. V lost 0 bases to trimming and J lost 5 bases, with 17 bases between them. CDR3 in DNA: TGTGCCAGCAGCTTAGATGTGTCGGGGGTTGGAGACGAGCAGTACTTC. Its protein product is CASSLDVSGVGDEQYF.

The chain has TRBV14 and TRBJ1-2; 8 bases line up with TRBD1. CDR3 length: 14 residues. Trimming removed 4 bases from V and 4 bases from J; junction bases left unmatched: 5. From germline, CDR1 is SGHDN and CDR2 FVKESK. The chain's CDR3 is CASSRGQEIYGYTF. The DNA for the CDR3 is TGTGCCAGCAGCCGGGGACAGGAGATCTATGGCTACACCTTC.

This chain uses TRBV28 with TRBJ1-5, with D unresolved. The V and J ends lost 7 bases and 2 bases respectively, with 15 bases between them. CDR3 length: 15 amino acids. CDR1 and CDR2 (germline): MDHEN, SYDVKM. The CDR3 loop reads CASTPGSRGNQPQHF. As DNA, the CDR3 is TGTGCCAGCACACCCGGCAGCCGGGGCAATCAGCCCCAGCATTTT.

The chain couples TRBV11-2 to TRBJ2-2, with D unresolved. The V gene lost 0 bases and the J gene lost 7 bases, with 3 bases spanning the gap. Germline V gene lookup returns CDR1 SGHAT and CDR2 FQNNGV. The CDR3 contains 12 residues. The CDR3 DNA follows: TGTGCCAGCAGCTTAGACTTCGGGGAGCTGTTTTTT. Residues: CASSLDFGELFF.

The gene calls are TRBV19 and TRBJ2-7; 10 bases agree with TRBD1. Germline assignment: CDR1 LNHDA and CDR2 SQIVND (reference sequence). The junction had 9 bases not matched to a gene; V was cut back by 7 bases and J by 6 bases. The CDR3 covers 14 residues. This chain's CDR3 is CASTLVGQGGEQYF. The DNA for the CDR3 is TGTGCCAGTACCCTCGTCGGACAGGGGGGCGAGCAGTACTTC.

This clone was seen only once. The CDR3 here is CASSLGGRDGYTF. Here the CDR3 DNA reads TGTGCCAGCAGCTTGGGTGGCAGGGATGGCTACACCTTC. The chain recombines TRBV5-6 with TRBJ1-2; TRBD1 is a possible D gene (5 bases). The CDR3 length is 13 residues. Germline CDR1 and CDR2: SGHDT and YYEEEE. With 0 bases removed from V and 6 bases from J, the gap between germline ends came to 9 bases.

The CDR3 region has the DNA TGTGCCAGCAGCACCGAAAGGGGGCTGTACAATGAGCAGTTCTTC. It translates to CASSTERGLYNEQFF. This chain connects TRBV2 to TRBJ2-1; 7 bases are a match to TRBD1. CDR1 is SNHLY, CDR2 FYNNEI, per germline. Losses at the gene ends were 6 bases for V and 4 bases for J; bases not matched to a gene: 9. The CDR3 spans 15 residues.

The rearrangement links TRBV6-5 to TRBJ2-1, with D possibly being TRBD1 (6 bases). Germline V gives CDR1 MNHEY, CDR2 SVGAGI. V dropped 11 bases and J dropped 3 bases, with 11 bases sitting between them. There are 12 residues in the CDR3. CDR3 in amino acids: CASRGGYNEQFF. The CDR3 nucleotides read TGTGCCTCCCGAGGGGGCTACAATGAGCAGTTCTTC.

The rearrangement uses TRBV6-5 and TRBJ2-5, with TRBD2 as a possible D gene (7 bases). Germline CDR1 and CDR2: MNHEY and SVGAGI. V dropped 6 bases and J dropped 3 bases, with 17 bases sitting between them. The CDR3 length is 15 residues. CDR3 protein: CASSWGGNREETQYF. DNA of the CDR3: TGTGCCAGCAGCTGGGGGGGGAACAGGGAAGAGACCCAGTACTTC.

This clone showed up just a few times. V gene TRBV19 combines with J gene TRBJ1-5, with D uncertain. CDR3 size: 15 residues. V gave up 3 bases and J gave up 0 bases, with 9 bases separating them. Germline V gives CDR1 LNHDA, CDR2 SQIVND (reference sequence). The CDR3 bases are TGTGCCAGTAGTATTTGGTCAGATAGCAATCAGCCCCAGCATTTT. This translates into CASSIWSDSNQPQHF. Based on the CDR3 plus reference TRBV19 and TRBJ1-5, the full variable domain is DGGITQSPKYLFRKEGQNVTLSCEQNLNHDAMYWYRQDPGQGLRLIYYSQIVNDFQKGDIAEGYSVSREKKESFPLTVTSAQKNPTAFYLCASSIWSDSNQPQHFGDGTRLSIL.

The chain joins TRBV7-3 to TRBJ1-1, with D unclear. Germline CDR1 and CDR2: SGHTA and FQGTGA. Trimming pared 5 bases from V and 1 base from J, leaving 8 bases between. This CDR3 is built from 13 residues. CDR3 residues: CASSAGPNTEAFF. CDR3 coding DNA: TGTGCCAGCAGCGCCGGACCGAACACTGAAGCTTTCTTT.

The rearrangement joins TRBV30 to TRBJ1-1; possibly TRBD1 for D (5 bases). The germline V gene encodes CDR1 GTSNPN and CDR2 SVGIG (reference sequence). CDR3 size: 13 residues. Trimming pared 2 bases from V and 5 bases from J, leaving 12 bases between. The CDR3 spells CAWSIGVRTEAFF. Here the CDR3 DNA reads TGTGCCTGGAGTATAGGGGTTAGGACTGAAGCTTTCTTT. The variable domain in full, with the rest retrieved from reference TRBV30 and TRBJ1-1, is SQTIHQWPATLVQPVGSPLSLECTVEGTSNPNLYWYRQAAGRGLQLLFYSVGIGQISSEVPQNLSASRPQDRQFILSSKKLLLSDSGFYLCAWSIGVRTEAFFGQGTRLTVV.

This chain connects TRBV6-6 to TRBJ2-7; 9 nucleotides match TRBD1. The CDR3 loop spans 14 amino acids. The ends lost 2 bases at V and 1 base at J; junction bases unmatched: 0. CDR1 is MNHNY and CDR2 is SVGAGI in the germline V gene (reference sequence). This CDR3 reads CASSYGQGSYEQYF. CDR3 sequence (DNA): TGTGCCAGCAGTTACGGACAGGGGTCCTACGAGCAGTACTTC.

The table lists this clone with a few counts. This sequence joins TRBV28 and TRBJ1-1; D is possibly TRBD1 (5 bases). Trimming removed 5 bases at V and 0 bases at J, with 13 bases between. Per germline, CDR1 MDHEN and CDR2 SYDVKM. The CDR3 sequence is 15 residues long. The CDR3, as DNA: TGTGCCAGCAGTCCTCGACAGCGCATGAACACTGAAGCTTTCTTT. Translation: CASSPRQRMNTEAFF.

This clone was seen a handful of times. The rearrangement uses TRBV29-1 and TRBJ2-7, with TRBD1 as a possible D gene (5 bases). Germline CDR1 and CDR2: SQVTM and ANQGSEA. The CDR3 sequence is 12 residues long. V lost 4 bases to trimming and J lost 2 bases, with 9 bases between them. CDR3 protein: CSVVAGPYEQYF. The CDR3 nucleotides are TGCAGCGTTGTCGCAGGGCCCTACGAGCAGTACTTC.

This rearrangement joins TRBV19 to TRBJ1-5; 8 nucleotides align to TRBD1. Germline CDR1 and CDR2: LNHDA and SQIVND (reference sequence). After removal of 7 bases from V and 6 bases from J, the junction contained 8 bases not matched to a gene. CDR3 length: 14 amino acids. CDR3 nucleotides: TGTGCCAGTACTTTCACAGGGGGGACTCAGCCCCAGCATTTT. The encoded protein is CASTFTGGTQPQHF.

This chain connects TRBV5-1 to TRBJ1-4; D gene unclear. Germline loops: CDR1 SGHRS, CDR2 YFSETQ. V lost 4 bases, J lost 9 bases, and 16 bases lay in between. CDR3 length: 14 amino acids. CDR3 sequence reads: CASSPMGPWQKLFF. CDR3 bases: TGCGCCAGCAGCCCGATGGGCCCATGGCAAAAACTGTTTTTT.

The chain combines TRBV23-1 with TRBJ1-4, with D unresolved. TRBV23-1 is placed among ORFs of uncertain function. With 1 base removed from V and 5 bases from J, the gap between germline ends came to 11 bases. The CDR3 length is 15 residues. As DNA, the CDR3 is TGCGCCAGCAGTCAATGTAAGGTCCCCAATGAAAAACTGTTTTTT. This translates into CASSQCKVPNEKLFF.

The chain has TRBV7-9 and TRBJ1-1, with D tentatively TRBD1 (6 bases). V shed 5 bases and J shed 1 base, with 11 bases lying between them. From germline, CDR1 is SEHNR and CDR2 FQNEAQ (reference sequence). The CDR3 runs 14 residues. The CDR3 DNA follows: TGTGCCAGCAGCCCACAGGGAACGAACACTGAAGCTTTCTTT. It is translated as CASSPQGTNTEAFF.

V is TRBV7-8 and J is TRBJ1-3; no firm D call. In germline, CDR1 is SGHVS, CDR2 FQNEAQ. The CDR3 has 14 amino acids. With 5 bases removed from V and 3 bases from J, the gap between germline ends came to 11 bases. DNA of the CDR3: TGTGCCAGCAGCGAGAGGAGGCATGGAAACACCATATATTTT. The encoded protein is CASSERRHGNTIYF.

J is TRBJ1-6 and V is TRBV2; 9 bases map to TRBD1. The CDR3 sequence is 14 residues long. J lost 10 bases, V lost 1 base, and 2 bases had no gene match. Germline CDR1 SNHLY, CDR2 FYNNEI. CDR3 bases: TGTGCCAGCAGTGAAGGGGACAGGGAGTCACCCCTCCACTTT. This codes for CASSEGDRESPLHF.